A selection of T cell receptor beta chains follows, all from one sample in a study of human T cells and chemical hapten exposure. In TCRdb, the RACE reads were re-called with MiXCR into one record per CDR3 protein. The profile shows roughly 100,000 distinct CDR3 sequences, 9.3% of them singletons. The material was whole blood, obtained in connection with sensitization to the hapten diphenylcyclopropenone (DPC). These receptors all come from a woman aged 40 to 49 with alopecia areata. Some clones in this sample may be carry-over from other donors' samples. Both conserved end residues are part of each CDR3. A D gene is named only where the DNA matches it firmly. Expanded clones get a size class; other rows say once, few or many, or leave the size out.

v_gene: TRBV7-7
abundance: .
j_gene: TRBJ1-1
d_gene: .
len: 13
CDR3nt: TGTGCTAGCAGCGCGGACAGTAACACTGAAGCTTTCTTT
CDR3aa: CASSADSNTEAFF

v_gene: TRBV12-3/TRBV12-4
abundance: .
j_gene: TRBJ1-4
d_gene: TRBD1
len: 13
CDR3nt: TGTGCCAGCAGTCGACAGGGGAACGAAAAACTGTTTTTT
CDR3aa: CASSRQGNEKLFF

v_gene: TRBV4-2
abundance: .
j_gene: TRBJ1-2
d_gene: TRBD1
len: 16
CDR3nt: TGTGCCAGCAGCCAGATCGCCGGGACAGTTAACTATGGCTACACCTTC
CDR3aa: CASSQIAGTVNYGYTF

v_gene: TRBV4-2
abundance: many
j_gene: TRBJ1-6
d_gene: .
len: 18
CDR3nt: TGTGCCAGCAGCCAAGAAGTGGCGTCCGGGACAAACAGTTCACCCCTCCACTTT
CDR3aa: CASSQEVASGTNSSPLHF

v_gene: TRBV7-9
abundance: .
j_gene: TRBJ2-5
d_gene: .
len: 15
CDR3nt: TGTGCCAGCAGCTTAAGACTGGGGGTCCAAGAGACCCAGTACTTC
CDR3aa: CASSLRLGVQETQYF

v_gene: TRBV29-1
abundance: many
j_gene: TRBJ1-1
d_gene: .
len: 13
CDR3nt: TGCAGCGCCCGTCGAGGGAGCCCCACTGAAGCTTTCTTT
CDR3aa: CSARRGSPTEAFF

v_gene: TRBV29-1
abundance: .
j_gene: TRBJ1-1
d_gene: .
len: 11
CDR3nt: TGCAGCATCGCAAGGGGTTTTGAAGCTTTCTTT
CDR3aa: CSIARGFEAFF

v_gene: TRBV20-1
abundance: few
j_gene: TRBJ2-7
d_gene: TRBD2
len: 14
CDR3nt: TGCAGTGCTATACCCGGGACTAGCGGATACGAGCAGTACTTC
CDR3aa: CSAIPGTSGYEQYF

v_gene: TRBV19
abundance: .
j_gene: TRBJ2-3
d_gene: TRBD2
len: 13
CDR3nt: TGTGCCAGTAAGAGCGGGAGGGATACAGCGCAGTATTTT
CDR3aa: CASKSGRDTAQYF

v_gene: TRBV20-1
abundance: few
j_gene: TRBJ2-7
d_gene: TRBD1
len: 13
CDR3nt: TGCAGTGGACAGGGTTTGGGCACCTACGAGCAGTACTTC
CDR3aa: CSGQGLGTYEQYF

v_gene: TRBV30
abundance: many
j_gene: TRBJ1-1
d_gene: .
len: 12
CDR3nt: TGTGCCTGGAAAGTGATGAACACTGAAGCTTTCTTT
CDR3aa: CAWKVMNTEAFF

v_gene: TRBV25-1
abundance: many
j_gene: TRBJ2-5
d_gene: .
len: 14
CDR3nt: TGTGCCAGCAGTGATCCCCGGGGCGGGGAGACCCAGTACTTC
CDR3aa: CASSDPRGGETQYF

v_gene: TRBV7-9
abundance: many
j_gene: TRBJ1-1
d_gene: .
len: 12
CDR3nt: TGTGCCACCCATAAAGGGGGCACTGAAGCTTTCTTT
CDR3aa: CATHKGGTEAFF

v_gene: TRBV7-9
abundance: .
j_gene: TRBJ2-1
d_gene: TRBD2
len: 15
CDR3nt: TGTGCCAGCAGTTCCCTAGCGGGAGCGGGCCATGAGCAGTTCTTC
CDR3aa: CASSSLAGAGHEQFF

v_gene: TRBV7-9
abundance: many
j_gene: TRBJ1-4
d_gene: TRBD1
len: 14
CDR3nt: TGTGCCAGCAGCGTGGACAGGAGGAATGAAAAACTGTTTTTT
CDR3aa: CASSVDRRNEKLFF

v_gene: TRBV10-3
abundance: few
j_gene: TRBJ1-1
d_gene: TRBD1
len: 13
CDR3nt: TGTGCCGTACTCGGGACAGGGGACACTGAAGCTTTCTTT
CDR3aa: CAVLGTGDTEAFF

v_gene: TRBV5-4
abundance: few
j_gene: TRBJ1-4
d_gene: .
len: 14
CDR3nt: TGTGCCAGCAGCTCCCAAGGGGGGAATGAAAAACTGTTTTTT
CDR3aa: CASSSQGGNEKLFF

v_gene: TRBV6-1
abundance: few
j_gene: TRBJ1-1
d_gene: .
len: 16
CDR3nt: TGTGCCAGCAGTGAAGCCCCGATCCGCCTGAACACTGAAGCTTTCTTT
CDR3aa: CASSEAPIRLNTEAFF

v_gene: TRBV28
abundance: many
j_gene: TRBJ1-5
d_gene: .
len: 14
CDR3nt: TGTGCCAGCAGGGCGACAGCTAGCAATCGGCCCCAGCATTTT
CDR3aa: CASRATASNRPQHF

v_gene: TRBV20-1
abundance: .
j_gene: TRBJ2-7
d_gene: TRBD1
len: 12
CDR3nt: TGCAGTGCACCCAGGGGGAACTACGAGCAGTACTTC
CDR3aa: CSAPRGNYEQYF

v_gene: TRBV7-2
abundance: .
j_gene: TRBJ1-4
d_gene: .
len: 14
CDR3nt: TGTGCCAGCAGCCTTCGGACAGTTACTGAAAAACTGTTTTTT
CDR3aa: CASSLRTVTEKLFF

v_gene: TRBV5-1
abundance: .
j_gene: TRBJ2-7
d_gene: .
len: 17
CDR3nt: TGCGCCAGCAGCTTGGGTTTGAGGCCCACCCAGTCCTACGAGCAGTACTTC
CDR3aa: CASSLGLRPTQSYEQYF

v_gene: TRBV5-1
abundance: many
j_gene: TRBJ2-7
d_gene: TRBD2
len: 17
CDR3nt: TGCGCCAGCAGCTCGGGGACTAGCGGGACCATCTCCTACGAGCAGTACTTC
CDR3aa: CASSSGTSGTISYEQYF

v_gene: TRBV18
abundance: few
j_gene: TRBJ2-4
d_gene: .
len: 17
CDR3nt: TGTGCCAGCTCACCCCCTACAGGTCCCGCCGCCAAAAACATTCAGTACTTC
CDR3aa: CASSPPTGPAAKNIQYF

v_gene: TRBV20-1
abundance: few
j_gene: TRBJ1-1
d_gene: TRBD1
len: 13
CDR3nt: TGCAGCGCAGACAGGGGGGCGAACACTGAAGCTTTCTTT
CDR3aa: CSADRGANTEAFF

v_gene: TRBV5-5
abundance: .
j_gene: TRBJ1-2
d_gene: TRBD1
len: 14
CDR3nt: TGTGCCAGCAGGATTGACAGGGGGAACTATGGCTACACCTTC
CDR3aa: CASRIDRGNYGYTF

v_gene: TRBV2
abundance: .
j_gene: TRBJ1-1
d_gene: .
len: 12
CDR3nt: TGTGCCAGCGCCACAGGGTTTACTGAAGCTTTCTTT
CDR3aa: CASATGFTEAFF

v_gene: TRBV7-2
abundance: few
j_gene: TRBJ1-6
d_gene: TRBD1
len: 14
CDR3nt: TGTGCCAGCAGCTTCTTCCAGGGGGAGACACCCCTCCACTTT
CDR3aa: CASSFFQGETPLHF

v_gene: TRBV29-1
abundance: many
j_gene: TRBJ1-2
d_gene: TRBD1
len: 13
CDR3nt: TGCAGCGTTGACCTGGGACAGGGATGGGGCTACACCTTC
CDR3aa: CSVDLGQGWGYTF

v_gene: TRBV27
abundance: medium-sized
j_gene: TRBJ2-1
d_gene: TRBD2
len: 15
CDR3nt: TGTGCCAGCAGTGCGCGGGAGGGGTTATACAATGAGCAGTTCTTC
CDR3aa: CASSAREGLYNEQFF